This TCR beta chain was sequenced in a study of blood T cell repertoires in COVID-19. Study-wide background: Collection of acute and convalescent COVID-19 samples took place in the United States, Italy and Spain.

Data came from immunoSEQ multiplex PCR; TCRdb stores just in-frame clones and leaves some out. In the table there are about 150,000 clones, about four fifths of which are singletons. The CDR3 runs to 12 residues. The trim removed 5 bases at V and 8 bases at J, leaving 5 bases unmatched. The V and J genes are TRBV12-3 or TRBV12-4 and TRBJ1-2; 7 bases map to TRBD1. The source is a man in his sixties with acute or convalescent COVID-19. The sample comprised peripheral blood. The CDR3 nucleotides read TGTGCCAGCAGTAGCCCACAGGGGGGCTACACCTTC. Encoded protein: CASSSPQGGYTF.